This TCR beta chain was documented in a study of T cells in Graves' hyperthyroidism and ophthalmopathy. Graves' hyperthyroidism is called stable when ophthalmopathy does not progress within 18 months. The CDR3 sequence is 12 residues long. RNA transcripts were the template for amplifying TCR beta CDR3 regions. The study used the HTBI primer set for a first-round RT-PCR of the TCR CDR3. TCRdb recomputed calls from the multiplex PCR reads with MiXCR, one row per CDR3 protein. This sample yields roughly 840,000 distinct CDR3 sequences, of which 35% to 40% are seen a single time; 8% to 9% belongs to the top ten.

This chain links TRBV12-3 or TRBV12-4 with TRBJ1-1; weak D call: TRBD1 (6 bases). Specimen: blood. The receptor was isolated from a man younger than 35 with Graves' hyperthyroidism. CDR3 coding DNA: TGTGCTAGTGTAATTGGTGGGACAGAAGCTTTCTTT. It yields the protein CASVIGGTEAFF.